One sample yielded the 2 T cell receptor beta chains listed below, sequenced in a study of cytomegalovirus exposure and HLA in healthy donors. PCR was performed using 60 Vbeta and 13 Jbeta primers. The repertoire was sequenced with immunoSEQ multiplex PCR; TCRdb's copy has only in-frame clones and lacks some. The sample records 100,000 to 150,000 clones, approximately 85% being singletons. The specimen was PBMCs. These receptors originate from a boy between 10 and 17 years old in good health and CMV-seronegative.

CDR3 DNA: TGCGCCAGCAGCGCAGGCCTACAGGGAGATGGCTACACCTTC. It yields the protein CASSAGLQGDGYTF. The chain has TRBV5-1 and TRBJ1-2; maybe TRBD1 (6 bases). V shed 4 bases and J shed 6 bases, with 16 bases lying between them. The CDR3 contains 14 residues. The germline CDR1 and CDR2 sequences are SGHRS and YFSETQ. Full variable domain (outside the CDR3, taken from reference TRBV5-1 and TRBJ1-2): KAGVTQTPRYLIKTRGQQVTLSCSPISGHRSVSWYQQTPGQGLQFLFEYFSETQRNKGNFPGRFSGRQFSNSRSEMNVSTLELGDSALYLCASSAGLQGDGYTFGSGTRLTVV.

The chain links TRBV7-8 to TRBJ1-1; D is unclear. Deletions cut 1 base from V and 1 base from J, with 16 bases between. The CDR3 has 17 residues. Germline assignment: CDR1 SGHVS and CDR2 FQNEAQ. The CDR3 nucleotides are TGTGCCAGCAGCTTAGTTAATTCTGGGCAGCCGAACACTGAAGCTTTCTTT. Amino acids: CASSLVNSGQPNTEAFF.